Sequencing of this TCR beta chain was carried out in a study of blood T cell repertoires in COVID-19. Sequencing was performed with immunoSEQ multiplex PCR; in TCRdb, only in-frame clones are kept and a portion is missing. This sample yields roughly 360,000 clones, of which roughly four fifths are seen a single time; more than 0.95% belongs to the top ten. This CDR3 is 16 amino acids long. Trimming removed 5 bases from V and 1 base from J; junction bases left unmatched: 6. Germline V lookup: CDR1 SGHAT, CDR2 FQNNGV. The sample taken for sequencing was peripheral blood. This chain joins TRBV11-2 and TRBJ2-5; 11 bases line up with TRBD2. This clonotype originated in a human donor with acute or convalescent COVID-19. The donor label of this sample is uncertain. CDR3 sequence reads: CASSLGLADIQETQYF. The DNA of the CDR3 is TGTGCCAGCAGCCTGGGACTAGCGGATATCCAAGAGACCCAGTACTTC. The variable domain in full, completed from reference TRBV11-2 and TRBJ2-5, reads EAGVAQSPRYKIIEKRQSVAFWCNPISGHATLYWYQQILGQGPKLLIQFQNNGVVDDSQLPKDRFSAERLKGVDSTLKIQPAKLEDSAVYLCASSLGLADIQETQYFGPGTRLLVL.